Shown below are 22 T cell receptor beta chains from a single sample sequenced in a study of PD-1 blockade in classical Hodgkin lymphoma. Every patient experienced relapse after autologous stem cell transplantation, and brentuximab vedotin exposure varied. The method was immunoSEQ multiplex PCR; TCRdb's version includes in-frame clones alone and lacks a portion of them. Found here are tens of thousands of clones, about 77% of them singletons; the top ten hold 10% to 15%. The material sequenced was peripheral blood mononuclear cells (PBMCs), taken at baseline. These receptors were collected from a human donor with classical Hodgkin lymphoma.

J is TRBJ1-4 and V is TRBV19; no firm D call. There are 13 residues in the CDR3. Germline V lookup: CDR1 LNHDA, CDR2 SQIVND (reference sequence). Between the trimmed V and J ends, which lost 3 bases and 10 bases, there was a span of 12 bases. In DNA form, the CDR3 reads TGTGCCAGTAGTATTAGCCAGTTTGGAAAACTGTTTTTT. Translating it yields CASSISQFGKLFF.

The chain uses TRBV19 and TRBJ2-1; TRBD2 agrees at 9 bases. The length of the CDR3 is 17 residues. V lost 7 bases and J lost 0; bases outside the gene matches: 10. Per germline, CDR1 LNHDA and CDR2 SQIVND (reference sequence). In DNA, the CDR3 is TGTGCCAGTAACCTATATAGCGGGGGAAGCTCCTACAATGAGCAGTTCTTC. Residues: CASNLYSGGSSYNEQFF. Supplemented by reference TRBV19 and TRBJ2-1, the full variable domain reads DGGITQSPKYLFRKEGQNVTLSCEQNLNHDAMYWYRQDPGQGLRLIYYSQIVNDFQKGDIAEGYSVSREKKESFPLTVTSAQKNPTAFYLCASNLYSGGSSYNEQFFGPGTRLTVL.

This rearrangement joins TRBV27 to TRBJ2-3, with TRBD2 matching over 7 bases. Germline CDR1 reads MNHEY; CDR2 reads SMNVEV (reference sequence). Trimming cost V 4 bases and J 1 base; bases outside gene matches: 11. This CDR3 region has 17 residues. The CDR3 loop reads CASSWSGARWGTDTQYF. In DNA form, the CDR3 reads TGTGCCAGCAGTTGGAGCGGGGCCCGTTGGGGCACAGATACGCAGTATTTT.

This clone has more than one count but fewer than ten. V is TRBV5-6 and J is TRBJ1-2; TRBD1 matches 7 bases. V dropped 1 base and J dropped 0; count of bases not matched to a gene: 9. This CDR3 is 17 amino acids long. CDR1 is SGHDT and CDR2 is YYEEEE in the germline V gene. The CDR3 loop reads CASSLFGTVEANYGYTF. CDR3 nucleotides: TGTGCCAGCAGCTTGTTTGGGACAGTTGAAGCTAACTATGGCTACACCTTC.

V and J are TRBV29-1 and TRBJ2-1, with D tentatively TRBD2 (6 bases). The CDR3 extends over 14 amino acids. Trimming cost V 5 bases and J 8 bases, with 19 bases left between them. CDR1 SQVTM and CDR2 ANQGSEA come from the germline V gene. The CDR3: CSVRPVTSLYEQFF. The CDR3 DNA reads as TGCAGCGTTAGACCCGTAACTAGCCTCTATGAGCAGTTCTTC.

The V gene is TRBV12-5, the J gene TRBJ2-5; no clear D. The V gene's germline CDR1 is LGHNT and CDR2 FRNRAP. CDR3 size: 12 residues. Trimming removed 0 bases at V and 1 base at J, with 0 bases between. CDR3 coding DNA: TGTGCTAGTGGTTTGGTCCAAGAGACCCAGTACTTC. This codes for CASGLVQETQYF.

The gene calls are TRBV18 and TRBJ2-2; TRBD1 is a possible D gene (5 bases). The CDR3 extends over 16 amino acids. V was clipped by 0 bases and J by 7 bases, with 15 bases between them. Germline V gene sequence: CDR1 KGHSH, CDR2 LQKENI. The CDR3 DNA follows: TGTGCCAGCTCACCACCACTGAGTAATACAGGCGGGGAGCTGTTTTTT. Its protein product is CASSPPLSNTGGELFF.

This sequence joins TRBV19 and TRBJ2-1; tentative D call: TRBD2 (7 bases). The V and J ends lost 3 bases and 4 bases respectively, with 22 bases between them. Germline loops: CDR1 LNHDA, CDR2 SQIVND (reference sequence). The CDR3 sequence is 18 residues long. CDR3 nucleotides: TGTGCCAGTAGTATTAGGGGAGGGGGGGTCCCGATTTACAATGAGCAGTTCTTC. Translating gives CASSIRGGGVPIYNEQFF.

The DNA for the CDR3 is TGTGCCATCAGTTCTCTTTCTGGGGGAAACACCATATATTTT. It translates to CAISSLSGGNTIYF. This chain uses TRBV10-3 with TRBJ1-3; no definite D call. Looked up from germline, CDR1 is ENHRY and CDR2 is SYGVKD. The germline V and J ends were trimmed by 5 bases and 4 bases, with 12 bases remaining between them. The CDR3 length is 14 residues.

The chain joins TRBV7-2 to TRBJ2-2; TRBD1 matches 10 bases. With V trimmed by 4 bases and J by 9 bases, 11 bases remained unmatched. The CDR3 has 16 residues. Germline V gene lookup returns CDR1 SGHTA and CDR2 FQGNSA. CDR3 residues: CASSYRGTGVIRELFF. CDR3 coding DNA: TGTGCCAGCAGCTATAGAGGGACAGGGGTTATTAGGGAGCTGTTTTTT.

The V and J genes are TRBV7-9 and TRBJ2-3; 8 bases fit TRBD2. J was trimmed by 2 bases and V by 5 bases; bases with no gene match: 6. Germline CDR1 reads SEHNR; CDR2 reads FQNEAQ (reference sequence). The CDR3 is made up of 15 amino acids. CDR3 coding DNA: TGTGCCAGCAGCCCCAGCGGGGGAACCACAGATACGCAGTATTTT. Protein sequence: CASSPSGGTTDTQYF.

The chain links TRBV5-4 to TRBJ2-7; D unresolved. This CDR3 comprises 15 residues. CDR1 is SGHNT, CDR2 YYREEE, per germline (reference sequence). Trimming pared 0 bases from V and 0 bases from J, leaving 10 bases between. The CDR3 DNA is TGTGCCAGCAGCTTGGAGGGTTGGAGCTCCTACGAGCAGTACTTC. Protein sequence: CASSLEGWSSYEQYF.

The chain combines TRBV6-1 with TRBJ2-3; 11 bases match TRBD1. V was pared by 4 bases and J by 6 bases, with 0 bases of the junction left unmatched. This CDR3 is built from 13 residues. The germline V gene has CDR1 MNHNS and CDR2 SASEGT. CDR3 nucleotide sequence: TGTGCCAGCAGTGGGGACAGGGGGGATACGCAGTATTTT. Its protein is CASSGDRGDTQYF.

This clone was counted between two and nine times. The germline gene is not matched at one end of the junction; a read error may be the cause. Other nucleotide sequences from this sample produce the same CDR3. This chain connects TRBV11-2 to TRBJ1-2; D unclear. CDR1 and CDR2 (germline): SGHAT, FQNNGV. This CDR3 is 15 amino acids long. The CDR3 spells CASSQGYGHPYGYTF. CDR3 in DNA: TGCGCCAGCAGCCAAGGGTATGGGCACCCCTATGGCTACACCTTC.

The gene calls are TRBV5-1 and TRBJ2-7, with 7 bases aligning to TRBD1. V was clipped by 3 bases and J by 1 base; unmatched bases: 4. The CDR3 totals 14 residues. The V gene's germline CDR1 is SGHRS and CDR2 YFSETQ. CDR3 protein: CASSSRGNSYEQYF. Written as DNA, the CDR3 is TGCGCCAGCAGCTCCAGGGGGAATTCCTACGAGCAGTACTTC.

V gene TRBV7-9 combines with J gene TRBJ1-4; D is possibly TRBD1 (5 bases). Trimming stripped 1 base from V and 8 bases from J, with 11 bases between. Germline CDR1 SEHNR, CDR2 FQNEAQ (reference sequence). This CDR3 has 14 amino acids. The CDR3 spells CASSLGGDAEKLFF. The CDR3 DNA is TGTGCCAGCAGCTTAGGAGGGGACGCGGAAAAACTGTTTTTT.

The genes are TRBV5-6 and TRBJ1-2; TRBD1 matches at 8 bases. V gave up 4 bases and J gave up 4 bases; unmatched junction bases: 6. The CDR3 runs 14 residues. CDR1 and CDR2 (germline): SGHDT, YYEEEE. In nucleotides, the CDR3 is TGTGCCAGCAGCCAGGGGGCTTTCGTCTATGGCTACACCTTC. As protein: CASSQGAFVYGYTF.

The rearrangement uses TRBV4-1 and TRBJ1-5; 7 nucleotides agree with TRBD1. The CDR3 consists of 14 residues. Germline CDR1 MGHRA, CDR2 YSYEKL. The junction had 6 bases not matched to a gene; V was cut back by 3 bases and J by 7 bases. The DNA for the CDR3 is TGCGCCAGCAGCCACAGACAGGGCGGGCAGCCCCAGCATTTT. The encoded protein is CASSHRQGGQPQHF.

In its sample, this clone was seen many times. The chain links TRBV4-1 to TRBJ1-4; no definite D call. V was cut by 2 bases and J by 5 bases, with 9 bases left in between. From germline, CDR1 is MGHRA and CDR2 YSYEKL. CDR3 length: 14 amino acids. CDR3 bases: TGCGCCAGCAGCCAACAGGCGATAAATGAAAAACTGTTTTTT. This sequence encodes CASSQQAINEKLFF.

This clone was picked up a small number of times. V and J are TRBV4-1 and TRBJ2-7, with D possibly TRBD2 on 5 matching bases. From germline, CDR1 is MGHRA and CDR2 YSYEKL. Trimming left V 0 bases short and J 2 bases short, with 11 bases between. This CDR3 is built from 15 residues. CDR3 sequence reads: CASSQEGLATYEQYF. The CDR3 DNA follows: TGCGCCAGCAGCCAAGAAGGTCTAGCAACCTACGAGCAGTACTTC.

CDR3 coding DNA: TGTGCCAGTAGTAGAACAGGGGGCAAGACCTACGAGCAGTACTTC. It specifies CASSRTGGKTYEQYF. The J gene is TRBJ2-7, the V gene TRBV19, with 9 bases lining up with TRBD1. V shed 4 bases, J shed 2 bases, and the junction held 6 bases outside the gene matches. Germline CDR1 is LNHDA and CDR2 is SQIVND (reference sequence). The CDR3 runs 15 residues.

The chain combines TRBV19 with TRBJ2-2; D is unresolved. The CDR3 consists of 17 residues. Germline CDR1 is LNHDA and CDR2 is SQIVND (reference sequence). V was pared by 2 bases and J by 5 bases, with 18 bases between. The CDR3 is CASSIKLAGLFTGELFF. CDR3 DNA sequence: TGTGCCAGTAGTATAAAATTAGCTGGGTTATTTACCGGGGAGCTGTTTTTT.